A single sample is the source of the 27 T cell receptor beta chains below, sequenced in a study of T-cell reconstitution after alpha-beta-depleted transplantation in children (dated by TCRdb to the mid-2010s). The library was obtained by PCR. Sequencing used an Illumina HiSeq 2500. TCR libraries were prepared with molecular barcoding, using unique molecular identifiers to normalize TCRbeta repertoire quantification. TCRdb reprocessing: public reads trimmed at Q25 with fastp, clones called with MiXCR, in-frame beta chains kept. Under each unique CDR3 protein, matching rows form one entry showing the most common genes and DNA. The sample table lists about 980,000 distinct CDR3 sequences, about 26% of them with a count of one. The top ten clones comprise about 28% of the sample. Taken with the paper, the label for treatment or condition translates to: allogeneic hematopoietic cell transplantation with graft depleted of TCRalphabeta T cells and CD19 B cells.

Sequences were derived from PBMCs, mostly from graft donor cells, sampled 360 days after TCRalphabeta/CD19-depleted stem cell transplant. The receptors come from a boy under two years old who had a stem cell transplant for SCID, so the T cells may come from the graft donor.

This clonotype showed up many times. The chain uses TRBV5-1 and TRBJ1-1; no firm D call. Germline V gene lookup returns CDR1 SGHRS and CDR2 YFSETQ. This CDR3 contains 14 residues. With 2 bases removed from V and 7 bases from J, the gap between germline ends came to 15 bases. DNA for the CDR3: TGCGCCAGCAGCTTTATCAGCTTCGTCAGTGAAGCTTTCTTT. This codes for CASSFISFVSEAFF.

The J gene is TRBJ2-5, the V gene TRBV20-1, with D uncertain. Germline V gives CDR1 DFQATT, CDR2 SNEGSKA (reference sequence). The CDR3 spans 12 residues. V was clipped by 7 bases and J by 0 bases, with 9 bases between them. The CDR3 DNA reads as TGCAGTGTCCGGTCGTACCAAGAGACCCAGTACTTC. Its protein is CSVRSYQETQYF.

The chain employs TRBV6-5 and TRBJ2-1; 12 bases fit TRBD2. The CDR3 has 17 residues. J lost 6 bases, V lost 2 bases, and 8 bases had no gene match. Germline CDR1 MNHEY, CDR2 SVGAGI. CDR3: CASSYDLAGGVRNEQFF. Written as DNA, the CDR3 is TGTGCCAGCAGTTACGACCTAGCGGGGGGGGTGCGCAATGAGCAGTTCTTC.

The V call is TRBV7-3, the J call TRBJ1-1; 7 nucleotides line up with TRBD1. CDR3 length: 16 residues. CDR1 SGHTA and CDR2 FQGTGA come from the germline V gene. The trim removed 1 base at V and 0 bases at J, leaving 5 bases unmatched. The CDR3 DNA reads TGTGCCAGCAGCTTAATAGGGGGCCCCATGAACACTGAAGCTTTCTTT. Its protein is CASSLIGGPMNTEAFF.

The V gene is TRBV9, the J gene TRBJ2-1; 7 bases match TRBD2. Germline CDR1 SGDLS, CDR2 YYNGEE. The CDR3 extends over 17 amino acids. Germline trimming cut 3 bases from V and 2 bases from J; bases unmatched to any gene: 11. CDR3 sequence reads: CASSARFGGITYNEQFF. The CDR3 nucleotides read TGTGCCAGCAGCGCGAGGTTCGGGGGGATAACCTACAATGAGCAGTTCTTC.

The genes are TRBV29-1 and TRBJ1-1; a possible D gene is TRBD1 (6 bases). The CDR3 runs to 13 residues. Germline lookup yields CDR1 SQVTM and CDR2 ANQGSEA. Trimming pared 4 bases from V and 1 base from J, leaving 10 bases between. The CDR3 nucleotides are TGCAGCGTTGTCGGGGGGCAGAACACTGAAGCTTTCTTT. The encoded protein is CSVVGGQNTEAFF.

The chain has TRBV2 and TRBJ1-5; D remains unclear. The CDR3 is 15 amino acids. Per the germline V gene, CDR1 is SNHLY and CDR2 is FYNNEI. With 7 bases removed from V and 0 bases from J, the gap between germline ends came to 13 bases. The CDR3, as DNA: TGTGCCAGCACCTGGGAAGGGTATAGCAATCAGCCCCAGCATTTT. Translated, it gives CASTWEGYSNQPQHF.

CDR3 sequence reads: CASSLGAGTRGTQYF. CDR3 in DNA: TGTGCCAGCAGCTTAGGGGCGGGGACTAGAGGGACCCAGTACTTC. The chain combines TRBV7-2 with TRBJ2-5; 8 nucleotides align to TRBD2. The CDR3 loop spans 15 amino acids. V lost 1 base to trimming and J lost 7 bases; unmatched junction nucleotides: 8. Germline values: CDR1 SGHTA, CDR2 FQGNSA.

The chain links TRBV19 to TRBJ1-1; D not certain. The CDR3 extends over 12 amino acids. With 1 base removed from V and 4 bases from J, the gap between germline ends came to 4 bases. Germline lookup yields CDR1 LNHDA and CDR2 SQIVND (reference sequence). For the CDR3, the DNA is TGTGCCAGTAGTATAGCGGTCACTGAAGCTTTCTTT. Protein sequence: CASSIAVTEAFF.

This clonotype was counted ten times or more. This rearrangement joins TRBV10-3 to TRBJ2-3, with a possible D match to TRBD1 (5 bases). The V gene's germline CDR1 is ENHRY and CDR2 SYGVKD. There are 15 residues in the CDR3. Trimming stripped 0 bases from V and 0 bases from J, with 7 bases between. The chain's CDR3 is CAISESRGSTDTQYF. CDR3 DNA: TGTGCCATCAGTGAGTCTAGGGGAAGCACAGATACGCAGTATTTT.

This chain uses TRBV29-1 with TRBJ2-1; TRBD1 might be the D (6 bases). V lost 7 bases, J lost 0 bases, and 22 bases lay in between. Germline lookup yields CDR1 SQVTM and CDR2 ANQGSEA. This CDR3 is 17 amino acids long. CDR3 region: CSARDKALKSSYNEQFF. In nucleotides, the CDR3 is TGCAGCGCCCGGGACAAAGCCCTTAAAAGCTCCTACAATGAGCAGTTCTTC.

This chain links TRBV12-3 or TRBV12-4 with TRBJ2-3; maybe TRBD2 (5 bases). The V gene lost 7 bases and the J gene lost 6 bases, with 23 bases spanning the gap. The CDR3 spans 16 residues. The CDR3, as DNA: TGTGCCAGCAATTCGGGCTCTGAGGAGGATGCGGATACGCAGTATTTT. Its translation is CASNSGSEEDADTQYF.

The V call is TRBV27, the J call TRBJ2-2; 10 positions agree with TRBD1. Losses at the gene ends were 6 bases for V and 7 bases for J; bases not matched to a gene: 5. CDR1 is MNHEY, CDR2 SMNVEV, per germline (reference sequence). This CDR3 comprises 14 residues. As DNA, the CDR3 is TGTGCCAGCAGACCGGGACAGGGGTTCGGGGAGCTGTTTTTT. Translation: CASRPGQGFGELFF.

The sample holds a few counts of this clonotype. V is TRBV5-6 and J is TRBJ1-2; D might be TRBD1 (5 bases). CDR3 length: 14 residues. In germline, CDR1 is SGHDT, CDR2 YYEEEE. Trimming stripped 1 base from V and 3 bases from J, with 10 bases between. The CDR3 loop reads CASSLFRGHYGYTF. In DNA, the CDR3 is TGTGCCAGCAGCTTGTTTCGGGGCCACTATGGCTACACCTTC.

The chain couples TRBV4-3 to TRBJ1-3; no reliable D call. Germline V gene sequence: CDR1 LGHNA, CDR2 YSLEER. Trimming left V 4 bases short and J 2 bases short, with 6 bases between. This CDR3 contains 13 residues. The CDR3 bases are TGCGCCAGCAGCCGGGATGCTGGAAACACCATATATTTT. The encoded protein is CASSRDAGNTIYF.

Only a few counts were recorded for this clonotype. The rearrangement joins TRBV7-8 to TRBJ2-1, with D perhaps given as TRBD1 or TRBD2 (6 bases each). The CDR3 is made up of 18 amino acids. With 5 bases removed from V and 0 bases from J, the gap between germline ends came to 20 bases. The germline V gene encodes CDR1 SGHVS and CDR2 FQNEAQ. In DNA form, the CDR3 reads TGTGCCAGCAGCGACCCCCTCAGGGGCGGGGTCTCCTACAATGAGCAGTTCTTC. This translates into CASSDPLRGGVSYNEQFF.

This clonotype appeared a few times. This chain joins TRBV5-1 and TRBJ2-7; perhaps TRBD1 as D (6 bases). The CDR3 is made up of 18 amino acids. V was shortened by 1 base and J by 2 bases, with 22 bases between the two germline ends. Germline loops: CDR1 SGHRS, CDR2 YFSETQ. The chain's CDR3 is CASSLRPRQDPRTYEQYF. CDR3 sequence (DNA): TGCGCCAGCAGCTTGAGGCCCCGACAGGACCCGAGGACCTACGAGCAGTACTTC.

V usage is TRBV5-4 and J usage is TRBJ2-7; D ambiguous. The CDR3 totals 15 residues. The V and J ends lost 0 bases and 1 base respectively, with 11 bases between them. The germline V gene has CDR1 SGHNT and CDR2 YYREEE (reference sequence). The CDR3 here is CASSLEVGRSYEQYF. CDR3 bases: TGTGCCAGCAGCTTGGAGGTCGGTCGATCCTACGAGCAGTACTTC.

The rearrangement uses TRBV25-1 and TRBJ2-3, with TRBD2 matching over 10 bases. CDR1 is MGHDK and CDR2 is SYGVNS in the germline V gene. V was pared by 6 bases and J by 9 bases, with 12 bases of the junction left unmatched. The CDR3 extends over 15 amino acids. The CDR3 region has the DNA TGTGCCAGCAGACCGCCGGGACTAGCGACAGGAACGCAGTATTTT. Amino acid sequence: CASRPPGLATGTQYF.

V usage is TRBV2 and J usage is TRBJ1-1; D gene unclear. CDR1 and CDR2 (germline): SNHLY, FYNNEI. CDR3 length: 10 residues. V was clipped by 0 bases and J by 8 bases, with 1 base between them. The CDR3 spells CASSEAEAFF. CDR3 in DNA: TGTGCCAGCAGTGAAGCCGAAGCTTTCTTT.

J is TRBJ2-5 and V is TRBV29-1; D is possibly TRBD1 or TRBD2 (6 bases each). From germline, CDR1 is SQVTM and CDR2 ANQGSEA. V was pared by 8 bases and J by 5 bases, with 18 bases between. The CDR3 loop spans 13 amino acids. CDR3 protein: CSTSAGAGETQYF. CDR3 DNA sequence: TGCAGCACCTCGGCAGGGGCGGGGGAGACCCAGTACTTC.

This clonotype was detected many times. This chain connects TRBV5-1 to TRBJ2-3; D unclear. Trimming removed 0 bases from V and 3 bases from J, with 8 bases in between. The CDR3 has 14 amino acids. Germline-derived CDR1 and CDR2 are SGHRS and YFSETQ. CDR3: CASSLAPPTDTQYF. For the CDR3, the DNA is TGCGCCAGCAGCTTGGCTCCCCCAACAGATACGCAGTATTTT.

The rearrangement joins TRBV29-1 to TRBJ1-1, with a possible D match to TRBD1 (6 bases). The CDR3 consists of 18 residues. V was pared by 4 bases and J by 0 bases, with 24 bases between. The germline gives CDR1 SQVTM, CDR2 ANQGSEA. DNA of the CDR3: TGCAGCGTTGGCAGCCCTGCAGGGGCAAGAGCATTGAACACTGAAGCTTTCTTT. Protein: CSVGSPAGARALNTEAFF.

This chain joins TRBV12-3 or TRBV12-4 and TRBJ2-7; D call uncertain. The V and J ends lost 6 bases and 2 bases respectively, with 14 bases between them. The CDR3 spans 14 residues. The CDR3 DNA is TGTGCCAGCAGCCCAGACCGAGACCCCTACGAGCAGTACTTC. Translation: CASSPDRDPYEQYF.

This clonotype was seen repeatedly, ten times or more. This chain uses TRBV7-8 with TRBJ1-1; D ambiguous. CDR3 length: 13 residues. CDR1 and CDR2 from the germline V gene are SGHVS and FQNEAQ. The V end was cut by 3 bases, the J end by 4 bases, with 9 bases between. This CDR3 is CASSLLFGTEAFF. CDR3 coding DNA: TGTGCCAGCAGCTTGCTATTCGGCACTGAAGCTTTCTTT.

This clonotype has only a few counts. This chain uses TRBV12-3 or TRBV12-4 with TRBJ2-5, with D tentatively TRBD1 or TRBD2 (6 bases each). The CDR3 extends over 14 amino acids. Trimming shortened V by 3 bases and J by 1 base, and 9 bases separated the two germline ends. The CDR3 loop is CASSFRGLQETQYF. In DNA, the CDR3 is TGTGCCAGCAGTTTTCGGGGGCTCCAAGAGACCCAGTACTTC.

This chain links TRBV7-2 with TRBJ2-3, with TRBD1 matching 8 bases. V trimming: 2 bases; J trimming: 6 bases; junction bases outside the gene matches: 7. Germline loops: CDR1 SGHTA, CDR2 FQGNSA. This CDR3 has 15 amino acids. The DNA for the CDR3 is TGTGCCAGCAGCTTACAAACAGGGGGGACTGATACGCAGTATTTT. This encodes CASSLQTGGTDTQYF.